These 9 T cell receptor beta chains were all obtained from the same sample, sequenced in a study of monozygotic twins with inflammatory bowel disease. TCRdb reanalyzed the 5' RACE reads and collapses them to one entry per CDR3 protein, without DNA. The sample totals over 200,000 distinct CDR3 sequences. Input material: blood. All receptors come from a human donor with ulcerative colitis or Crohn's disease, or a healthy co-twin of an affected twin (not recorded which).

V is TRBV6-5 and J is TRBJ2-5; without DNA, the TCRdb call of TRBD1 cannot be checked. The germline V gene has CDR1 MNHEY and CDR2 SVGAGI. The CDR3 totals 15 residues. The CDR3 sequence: CASSSPSGGGKTQYF.

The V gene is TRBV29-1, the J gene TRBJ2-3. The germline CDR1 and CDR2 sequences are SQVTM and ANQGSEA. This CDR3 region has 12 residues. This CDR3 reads CSVGLATDTQYF.

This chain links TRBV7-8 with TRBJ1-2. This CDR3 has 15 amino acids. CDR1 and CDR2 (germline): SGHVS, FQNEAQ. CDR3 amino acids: CASSYSDAGGYGYTF.

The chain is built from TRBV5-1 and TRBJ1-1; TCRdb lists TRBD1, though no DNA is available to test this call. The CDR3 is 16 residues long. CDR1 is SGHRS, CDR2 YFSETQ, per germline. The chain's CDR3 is CASSLFPGLRDTEAFF.

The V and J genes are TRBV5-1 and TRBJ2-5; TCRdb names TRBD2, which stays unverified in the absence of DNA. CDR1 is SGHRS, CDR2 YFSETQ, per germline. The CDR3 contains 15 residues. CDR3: CASSLESGPTETQYF. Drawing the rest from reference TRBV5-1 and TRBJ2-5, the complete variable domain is KAGVTQTPRYLIKTRGQQVTLSCSPISGHRSVSWYQQTPGQGLQFLFEYFSETQRNKGNFPGRFSGRQFSNSRSEMNVSTLELGDSALYLCASSLESGPTETQYFGPGTRLLVL.

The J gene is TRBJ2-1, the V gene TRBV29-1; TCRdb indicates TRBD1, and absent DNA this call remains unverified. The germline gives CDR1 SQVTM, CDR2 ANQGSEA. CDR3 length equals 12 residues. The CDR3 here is CSVVTGNNEQFF.

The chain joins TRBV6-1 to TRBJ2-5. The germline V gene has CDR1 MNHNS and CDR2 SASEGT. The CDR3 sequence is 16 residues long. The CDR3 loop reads CASSEALRQIGETQYF.

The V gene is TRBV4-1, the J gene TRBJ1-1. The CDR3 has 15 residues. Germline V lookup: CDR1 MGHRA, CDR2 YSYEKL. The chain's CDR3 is CASSQVLPMNTEAFF.

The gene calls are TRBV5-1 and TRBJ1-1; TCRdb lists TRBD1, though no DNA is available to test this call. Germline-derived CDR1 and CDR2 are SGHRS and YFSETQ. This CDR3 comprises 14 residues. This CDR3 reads CASSTWTANTEAFF.